This TCR beta chain originates from a study of shared clonotypes between healthy human individuals. CDR3 length: 17 residues. V lost 3 bases, J lost 1 base, and 7 bases stayed unmatched. Per the germline V gene, CDR1 is LNHDA and CDR2 is SQIVND (reference sequence). Using immunoSEQ multiplex PCR, the repertoire was profiled, and TCRdb retains in-frame clones only, with some absent. There are under 1,100,000 clones in the sample; roughly 74% occur only once, and more than 0.55% lies in the top ten. This TCR came from a young man in good health. Some clones in this sample may be carry-over from other donors' samples. The chain combines TRBV19 with TRBJ2-2; 8 bases agree with TRBD1. The specimen was memory CD4+ T cells from PBMCs. Subset indicated: CD45RA-negative fraction. As DNA, the CDR3 is TGTGCCAGTAGTATTGGGCGACAGGGGAGGAACACCGGGGAGCTGTTTTTT. Protein: CASSIGRQGRNTGELFF.